These 18 T cell receptor beta chains were all obtained from the same sample, sequenced in a study of T cell repertoires in cytomegalovirus infection (dated by TCRdb to between 2017 and 2020). Sequencing instrument: Illumina HiSeq 1500. Starting from the raw public reads, TCRdb applied fastp trimming at Q25, assembled clones with MiXCR and retained in-frame beta chains. Every distinct CDR3 protein forms one entry, paired with its most common genes and DNA. The sample data list about 34,000 distinct CDR3 sequences, and roughly 54% of these were observed just once. Clones ranked in the top ten supply approximately 90% of the sample. The treatment or condition label of this sample denotes: in vitro stimulation with specific CMV peptide epitopes to enrich CMV-specific T cells. No antigen has been assigned to these receptors. The sample here was CD8+ T cells from cultured PBMCs, taken from culture after CMV antigen stimulation. Every receptor here comes from a human donor in good health (CMV status not recorded). Some clones in this sample may be carry-over from other donors' samples.

The CDR3: CASSIDQIARQFF. CDR3 bases: TGTGCCAGTAGTATAGATCAGATTGCAAGGCAGTTCTTC. The J gene is TRBJ2-1, the V gene TRBV19; no reliable D call. V dropped 0 bases and J dropped 12 bases, with 12 bases sitting between them. The germline V gene has CDR1 LNHDA and CDR2 SQIVND (reference sequence). The CDR3 extends over 13 amino acids. Looking up the rest from reference TRBV19 and TRBJ2-1 gives the full variable domain: DGGITQSPKYLFRKEGQNVTLSCEQNLNHDAMYWYRQDPGQGLRLIYYSQIVNDFQKGDIAEGYSVSREKKESFPLTVTSAQKNPTAFYLCASSIDQIARQFFGPGTRLTVL.

On this clonotype itself: No DNA is shown, since the ends of the CDR3 on it are uncertain; the CDR3 is the one TCRdb lists. This chain links TRBV7-9 with TRBJ1-1. The CDR3 spans 15 residues, counting both ends. Germline CDR1 reads SEHNR; CDR2 reads FQNEAQ (reference sequence). The CDR3 reads CASSSSGVMNTEAFF.

There are a few counts of this clonotype. The chain recombines TRBV5-1 with TRBJ2-1; perhaps TRBD1 as D (6 bases). The V gene's germline CDR1 is SGHRS and CDR2 YFSETQ. Trimming stripped 4 bases from V and 5 bases from J, with 22 bases between. The CDR3 is made up of 17 amino acids. The CDR3 protein is CASSNPFDQGLNNEQFF. CDR3 DNA sequence: TGCGCCAGCAGCAACCCTTTCGACCAGGGGCTAAACAATGAGCAGTTCTTC.

The sample holds many counts of this clonotype. This chain's CDR3 is CSAPRLVGYQETQYF. The CDR3 DNA follows: TGCAGTGCCCCCAGACTTGTGGGGTACCAAGAGACCCAGTACTTC. V usage is TRBV20-1 and J usage is TRBJ2-5; no reliable D call. This CDR3 contains 15 residues. Deletions cut 6 bases from V and 0 bases from J, with 17 bases between. Germline values: CDR1 DFQATT, CDR2 SNEGSKA (reference sequence).

The chain joins TRBV7-6 to TRBJ2-7, with D possibly TRBD2 on 5 matching bases. Germline CDR1 SGHVS, CDR2 FNYEAQ. The CDR3 length is 13 residues. Trimming shortened V by 0 bases and J by 6 bases, and 9 bases separated the two germline ends. CDR3 loop: CASSLASGSEQYF. In DNA form, the CDR3 reads TGTGCCAGCAGCTTAGCTTCGGGGTCCGAGCAGTACTTC.

This clonotype was observed a handful of times. This chain joins TRBV4-2 and TRBJ2-1; 13 bases agree with TRBD2. This CDR3 has 17 amino acids. The ends lost 4 bases at V and 3 bases at J; junction bases unmatched: 6. CDR1 LGHNA and CDR2 YNFKEQ come from the germline V gene. The CDR3, as DNA: TGTGCCAGCAGCCCTGGGACTAGCGGGATCAGCTACAATGAGCAGTTCTTC. It encodes CASSPGTSGISYNEQFF.

The table lists this clonotype with a few counts. The chain is built from TRBV9 and TRBJ2-1; possible D gene TRBD2, 6 bases. Trimming shortened V by 4 bases and J by 5 bases, and 16 bases separated the two germline ends. Germline V CDR1 and CDR2: SGDLS, YYNGEE. This CDR3 region has 15 residues. CDR3: CASSISPGVNNEQFF. The DNA for the CDR3 is TGTGCCAGCAGCATATCCCCGGGAGTCAACAATGAGCAGTTCTTC.

This clonotype showed up just a few times. This chain connects TRBV12-3 or TRBV12-4 to TRBJ1-1; 7 bases are a match to TRBD1. The CDR3 loop spans 16 amino acids. With V trimmed by 7 bases and J by 0 bases, 11 bases remained unmatched. The CDR3 here is CASTLPGGAMNTEAFF. The CDR3 region has the DNA TGTGCCAGCACCCTACCAGGGGGGGCTATGAACACTGAAGCTTTCTTT.

This chain uses TRBV27 with TRBJ1-2, with 7 bases that match TRBD1. Germline lookup yields CDR1 MNHEY and CDR2 SMNVEV (reference sequence). The length of the CDR3 is 14 residues. After removal of 3 bases from V and 7 bases from J, the junction contained 8 bases not matched to a gene. The CDR3 spells CASSLGGGRGGYTF. CDR3 bases: TGTGCCAGCAGTTTGGGAGGGGGCAGAGGTGGCTACACCTTC.

This clonotype was seen only a few times. This chain links TRBV12-3 or TRBV12-4 with TRBJ2-5; 7 bases line up with TRBD1. CDR3 length equals 14 residues. Trimming took 6 bases from V and 6 from J; bases not matched to a gene: 10. The DNA for the CDR3 is TGTGCCAGCAGGGGCGGAAGGGGGCACAAGACCCAGTACTTC. It is translated as CASRGGRGHKTQYF.

This CDR3 is CAISVPGQGGYNEQFF. DNA of the CDR3: TGTGCCATCAGTGTTCCGGGACAGGGGGGATACAATGAGCAGTTCTTC. The chain joins TRBV10-3 to TRBJ2-1, with TRBD1 matching over 11 bases. The germline V gene has CDR1 ENHRY and CDR2 SYGVKD. Trimming at V came to 4 bases and at J to 4 bases, leaving 6 bases not matched to a gene. The length of the CDR3 is 16 residues.

The chain carries TRBV7-3 and TRBJ2-1; 7 positions match TRBD1. Germline trimming cut 4 bases from V and 5 bases from J; bases unmatched to any gene: 8. This CDR3 is 15 amino acids long. Germline CDR1 and CDR2: SGHTA and FQGTGA. CDR3: CASSSRQGMNNEQFF. The DNA of the CDR3 is TGTGCCAGCAGCTCACGACAGGGAATGAACAATGAGCAGTTCTTC. The full variable domain, with the rest looked up from reference TRBV7-3 and TRBJ2-1, is GAGVSQTPSNKVTEKGKYVELRCDPISGHTALYWYRQSLGQGPEFLIYFQGTGAADDSGLPNDRFFAVRPEGSVSTLKIQRTERGDSAVYLCASSSRQGMNNEQFFGPGTRLTVL.

This clonotype has ten or more counts. This chain connects TRBV7-2 to TRBJ2-7; TRBD2 matches 7 bases. The CDR3 totals 18 residues. In germline, CDR1 is SGHTA, CDR2 FQGNSA. V lost 0 bases and J lost 0; bases outside the gene matches: 11. In DNA form, the CDR3 reads TGTGCCAGCAGCTTAGCGCCGGTTTGGGAGGGACCCTCCTACGAGCAGTACTTC. This encodes CASSLAPVWEGPSYEQYF. The full variable domain, its missing parts supplied by reference TRBV7-2 and TRBJ2-7, is GAGVSQSPSNKVTEKGKDVELRCDPISGHTALYWYRQSLGQGLEFLIYFQGNSAPDKSGLPSDRFSAERTGGSVSTLTIQRTQQEDSAVYLCASSLAPVWEGPSYEQYFGPGTRLTVT.

This chain joins TRBV10-3 and TRBJ2-1; a weak D match, TRBD1 (5 bases). V was trimmed by 6 bases and J by 0 bases, leaving 15 bases between them. The CDR3 runs 16 residues. Per the germline V gene, CDR1 is ENHRY and CDR2 is SYGVKD. CDR3 in DNA: TGTGCCATCAGCCTCAGGGAACTGAGCTCCTACAATGAGCAGTTCTTC. Protein sequence: CAISLRELSSYNEQFF.

V gene TRBV4-2 combines with J gene TRBJ1-5, with D maybe TRBD1 (5 bases). The V and J ends lost 0 bases and 7 bases respectively, with 16 bases between them. The CDR3 spans 16 residues. Germline values: CDR1 LGHNA, CDR2 YNFKEQ. This CDR3 is CASSQDIGEVYQPQHF. In DNA form, the CDR3 reads TGTGCCAGCAGCCAAGATATAGGGGAGGTGTACCAGCCCCAGCATTTT.

This chain connects TRBV7-6 to TRBJ2-1, with D possibly being TRBD1 (5 bases). V dropped 6 bases and J dropped 6 bases, with 18 bases sitting between them. Germline V CDR1 and CDR2: SGHVS, FNYEAQ. CDR3 length equals 15 residues. The CDR3 is CASRNGRDLGNEQFF. The CDR3 nucleotides read TGTGCCAGCAGAAATGGCAGGGATTTGGGCAATGAGCAGTTCTTC.

CDR3 sequence reads: CASSPRGAGSLDEQFF. The CDR3 nucleotides read TGTGCCAGCAGTCCCCGGGGAGCCGGGTCTTTGGATGAGCAGTTCTTC. The chain joins TRBV12-3 or TRBV12-4 to TRBJ2-1, with D perhaps TRBD2 (5 bases). The V and J ends lost 5 bases and 8 bases respectively, with 22 bases between them. The CDR3 has 16 amino acids.

This CDR3 is CASSLGDWGGETQYF. The DNA for the CDR3 is TGTGCCAGCAGCTTAGGGGACTGGGGTGGAGAGACCCAGTACTTC. This chain connects TRBV11-2 to TRBJ2-5; D is possibly TRBD2 (6 bases). CDR1 and CDR2 (germline): SGHAT, FQNNGV. The length of the CDR3 is 15 residues. V lost 1 base, J lost 4 bases, and 13 bases lay in between.